This TCR beta chain comes out of a study of control samples from healthy donors and cancer patients. Germline loops: CDR1 SEHNR, CDR2 FQNEAQ (reference sequence). The J segment lost 5 bases and the V segment lost 5 bases, leaving 7 bases of the junction unmatched. The CDR3 contains 15 residues. This table comes from immunoSEQ multiplex PCR, and its TCRdb copy is limited to in-frame clones, with some not included. The sample comprises 95,000 to 150,000 clones, approximately 91% of which are singletons, and 7.8% rests with the top ten. This TCR was recovered from a woman between 18 and 29 years old in good health. The chain carries TRBV7-9 and TRBJ2-3, with TRBD2 matching over 10 bases. Sequencing input: blood. Written as DNA, the CDR3 is TGTGCCAGCAGCCCGAAGGGACTAGCGAGAGATACGCAGTATTTT. This translates into CASSPKGLARDTQYF.